Below are 20 T cell receptor beta chains sequenced from a single sample in a study of PD-1 blockade in classical Hodgkin lymphoma. All patients experienced relapse after autologous stem cell transplantation, and brentuximab vedotin exposure was variable. Measured with immunoSEQ multiplex PCR; TCRdb has only the in-frame clones, and not every one. The data show over 35,000 clones, around 87% seen once. The sample in question was peripheral blood mononuclear cells (PBMCs), obtained at baseline. Every receptor here comes from a human donor with classical Hodgkin lymphoma.

The chain employs TRBV5-1 and TRBJ2-7; 8 bases fit TRBD1. V dropped 4 bases and J dropped 4; count of bases not matched to a gene: 10. Germline V gene lookup returns CDR1 SGHRS and CDR2 YFSETQ. The CDR3 extends over 15 amino acids. The CDR3 DNA is TGCGCCAGCAGCCGAACTCGGACAGGGTCATACGAGCAGTACTTC. Translating it yields CASSRTRTGSYEQYF.

The rearrangement links TRBV18 to TRBJ1-1; 7 nucleotides agree with TRBD1. The trim removed 3 bases at V and 8 bases at J, leaving 6 bases unmatched. The CDR3 contains 13 residues. CDR1 is KGHSH and CDR2 is LQKENI in the germline V gene. CDR3 in amino acids: CASSPQGGGEAFF. As DNA, the CDR3 is TGTGCCAGCTCACCGCAGGGGGGCGGGGAAGCTTTCTTT.

The genes are TRBV10-3 and TRBJ2-7; D may match TRBD1 or TRBD2 (6 bases each). This CDR3 region has 14 residues. Germline CDR1 is ENHRY and CDR2 is SYGVKD. Between the trimmed V and J ends, which lost 8 bases and 3 bases, there was a span of 17 bases. The CDR3 loop reads CAIGGNRASYEQYF. In nucleotides, the CDR3 is TGTGCCATCGGGGGGAACAGGGCCAGCTACGAGCAGTACTTC.

The chain combines TRBV19 with TRBJ2-1; 8 bases fit TRBD1. Germline V gene data show CDR1 as LNHDA and CDR2 as SQIVND (reference sequence). The V gene end was trimmed by 4 bases and the J gene end by 15 bases; junction bases not matched to a gene: 14. The CDR3 length is 14 residues. The CDR3 here is CASSNIQGVITSFF. DNA of the CDR3: TGTGCCAGTAGTAATATACAGGGGGTAATAACCTCGTTCTTC.

This clone has just a few counts. The chain is built from TRBV19 and TRBJ1-2, with D unclear. There are 14 residues in the CDR3. Germline loops: CDR1 LNHDA, CDR2 SQIVND (reference sequence). V lost 0 bases and J lost 4, with 9 bases in between. The CDR3 DNA reads as TGTGCCAGTAGTATAGATCTGGACGGCTATGGCTACACCTTC. Protein sequence: CASSIDLDGYGYTF.

This rearrangement joins TRBV9 to TRBJ2-1; D possibly uses TRBD1 or TRBD2 (5 bases each). Trimming removed 7 bases from V and 12 bases from J, with 20 bases in between. Germline V gene data show CDR1 as SGDLS and CDR2 as YYNGEE. The CDR3 has 13 residues. The CDR3 sequence is CASCRGRESPQFF. CDR3 DNA: TGTGCCAGCTGCCGGGGCAGGGAATCCCCGCAGTTCTTC. The variable domain in full, completed from reference TRBV9 and TRBJ2-1, reads DSGVTQTPKHLITATGQRVTLRCSPRSGDLSVYWYQQSLDQGLQFLIQYYNGEERAKGNILERFSAQQFPDLHSELNLSSLELGDSALYFCASCRGRESPQFFGPGTRLTVL.

The J gene is TRBJ2-7, the V gene TRBV7-2; TRBD1 might be the D (6 bases). Looked up from germline, CDR1 is SGHTA and CDR2 is FQGNSA. The V end was cut by 2 bases, the J end by 3 bases, with 17 bases between. The CDR3 totals 16 residues. The CDR3 here is CASSLRVGTMSYEQYF. CDR3 coding DNA: TGTGCCAGCAGCTTAAGGGTCGGGACAATGAGCTACGAGCAGTACTTC.

This clone was recorded a few times. This chain links TRBV11-2 with TRBJ2-2, with 8 bases matching TRBD1. The CDR3 is 16 amino acids. After removal of 5 bases from V and 4 bases from J, the junction contained 9 bases not matched to a gene. The germline V gene has CDR1 SGHAT and CDR2 FQNNGV. As DNA, the CDR3 is TGTGCCAGCAGCCTTCTGACAGGGGCGAGCACCGGGGAGCTGTTTTTT. Residues: CASSLLTGASTGELFF. Complete variable domain (other parts from reference TRBV11-2 and TRBJ2-2): EAGVAQSPRYKIIEKRQSVAFWCNPISGHATLYWYQQILGQGPKLLIQFQNNGVVDDSQLPKDRFSAERLKGVDSTLKIQPAKLEDSAVYLCASSLLTGASTGELFFGEGSRLTVL.

The chain carries TRBV11-1 and TRBJ2-7; D perhaps matches TRBD1 (5 bases). V lost 3 bases, J lost 4 bases, and 16 bases lay in between. CDR3 length: 15 residues. Germline V lookup: CDR1 SGHAT, CDR2 FQDESV (reference sequence). CDR3 nucleotide sequence: TGTGCCAGCAGCTTCGGAGCCCAGGGCGATTACGAGCAGTACTTC. Protein sequence: CASSFGAQGDYEQYF.

The chain carries TRBV5-6 and TRBJ1-6, with 10 nucleotides matching TRBD1. Trimming at V came to 4 bases and at J to 9 bases, leaving 4 bases not matched to a gene. CDR1 SGHDT and CDR2 YYEEEE come from the germline V gene. The CDR3 has 14 amino acids. CDR3 amino acids: CASSRDRGISPLHF. The CDR3 DNA reads as TGTGCCAGCAGCCGGGACAGGGGAATTTCACCCCTCCACTTT.

The chain links TRBV20-1 to TRBJ2-1; D uncertain. CDR1 is DFQATT, CDR2 SNEGSKA, per germline (reference sequence). Trimming removed 4 bases from V and 4 bases from J, with 5 bases in between. The CDR3 covers 11 residues. The CDR3 is CSATRYNEQFF. CDR3 DNA: TGCAGTGCTACTCGGTACAATGAGCAGTTCTTC.

The chain joins TRBV2 to TRBJ1-4; possibly TRBD1 for D (6 bases). V lost 7 bases and J 7 bases, leaving 19 bases between the germline ends. CDR1 SNHLY and CDR2 FYNNEI come from the germline V gene. The CDR3 totals 15 residues. The CDR3: CASTPDGGLSEKLFF. DNA for the CDR3: TGTGCCAGCACCCCAGACGGGGGGCTAAGTGAAAAACTGTTTTTT. Variable domain in full (rest from reference TRBV2 and TRBJ1-4): EPEVTQTPSHQVTQMGQEVILRCVPISNHLYFYWYRQILGQKVEFLVSFYNNEISEKSEIFDDQFSVERPDGSNFTLKIRSTKLEDSAMYFCASTPDGGLSEKLFFGSGTQLSVL.

The chain recombines TRBV19 with TRBJ2-3; a weak D match, TRBD1 (5 bases). Germline lookup yields CDR1 LNHDA and CDR2 SQIVND (reference sequence). The CDR3 has 15 amino acids. V gave up 1 base and J gave up 3 bases, with 11 bases separating them. The CDR3 sequence: CASSIGAPGTDTQYF. The DNA of the CDR3 is TGTGCCAGTAGTATAGGTGCCCCAGGGACAGATACGCAGTATTTT.

The rearrangement links TRBV9 to TRBJ1-2, with TRBD1 identical over 10 bases. The V gene's germline CDR1 is SGDLS and CDR2 YYNGEE. Trimming at V came to 4 bases and at J to 7 bases, leaving 7 bases not matched to a gene. This CDR3 region has 14 residues. CDR3 coding DNA: TGTGCCAGCAGCACGACAGGGGGCGGCGGTGGCTACACCTTC. It is translated as CASSTTGGGGGYTF.

This clone came up once. The rearrangement links TRBV19 to TRBJ1-5; D might be TRBD1 (6 bases). CDR1 is LNHDA and CDR2 is SQIVND in the germline V gene (reference sequence). The length of the CDR3 is 14 residues. Trimming removed 3 bases at V and 3 bases at J, with 9 bases between. The CDR3 sequence is CASSIRGFNQPQHF. Written as DNA, the CDR3 is TGTGCCAGTAGTATCAGGGGTTTCAATCAGCCCCAGCATTTT.

V gene TRBV29-1 combines with J gene TRBJ2-3; D may be TRBD1 or TRBD2 (5 bases each). V shed 7 bases and J shed 5 bases, with 7 bases lying between them. CDR3 length equals 10 residues. Germline V gives CDR1 SQVTM, CDR2 ANQGSEA. The CDR3: CSAGGDTQYF. CDR3 bases: TGCAGCGCTGGGGGAGATACGCAGTATTTT.

The V call is TRBV4-3, the J call TRBJ2-7; a possible D gene is TRBD2 (6 bases). V was trimmed by 0 bases and J by 6 bases, leaving 9 bases between them. Germline CDR1 and CDR2: LGHNA and YSLEER. CDR3 length: 13 residues. CDR3 bases: TGCGCCAGCAGCCAAGATCGGGAGCGCGAGCAGTACTTC. This translates into CASSQDREREQYF.

DNA for the CDR3: TGTGCCAGCAGCTATAAACCACGGGGAGGGCCCGATACGCAGTATTTT. Translation gives CASSYKPRGGPDTQYF. V gene TRBV5-8 combines with J gene TRBJ2-3, with TRBD2 matching 7 bases. Losses at the gene ends were 3 bases for V and 6 bases for J; bases not matched to a gene: 13. The germline CDR1 and CDR2 sequences are SGHTS and YDEGEE. This CDR3 has 16 residues.

The genes are TRBV5-1 and TRBJ2-2; maybe TRBD2 (5 bases). Germline CDR1 is SGHRS and CDR2 is YFSETQ. V was trimmed by 3 bases and J by 3 bases, leaving 9 bases between them. The CDR3 is 14 residues long. The CDR3 protein is CASSSGMDTGELFF. The CDR3 DNA reads as TGCGCCAGCAGCTCCGGGATGGACACCGGGGAGCTGTTTTTT.

V is TRBV5-8 and J is TRBJ2-1; D is unresolved. This CDR3 is built from 12 residues. V lost 4 bases and J lost 9, with 11 bases in between. The germline V gene has CDR1 SGHTS and CDR2 YDEGEE. CDR3 sequence (DNA): TGTGCCAGCAGCCCCCCGGTCGGTGAGCAGTTCTTC. It codes for CASSPPVGEQFF. Combining the CDR3 with reference TRBV5-8 and TRBJ2-1 gives the whole variable domain EAGVTQSPTHLIKTRGQQATLRCSPISGHTSVYWYQQALGLGLQFLLWYDEGEERNRGNFPPRFSGRQFPNYSSELNVNALELEDSALYLCASSPPVGEQFFGPGTRLTVL.